Presented here are 4 T cell receptor beta chains from one specimen sequenced in a study of T-cell memory formation after mild COVID-19. TCRdb ran MiXCR on the 5' RACE reads and lists one entry per CDR3 protein. This table has a few hundred thousand distinct CDR3 sequences, roughly 24% appearing once. The sequenced sample consisted of PBMCs or a T cell subset sorted from them (not recorded which). The receptors come from an adult woman who had mild COVID-19 (a few samples of this study predate the infection). Cell type and time point are not known.

The CDR3 is CASSVGTLDEQYF. CDR3 bases: TGCGCCAGCAGCGTCGGGACGTTAGACGAGCAGTACTTC. The rearrangement uses TRBV5-1 and TRBJ2-7; D tentatively fits TRBD1 or TRBD2 (5 bases each). V lost 4 bases, J lost 5 bases, and 13 bases lay in between. The CDR3 is made up of 13 amino acids. CDR1 is SGHRS, CDR2 YFSETQ, per germline.

This rearrangement joins TRBV11-2 to TRBJ1-1; no clear D gene. CDR1 and CDR2 (germline): SGHAT, FQNNGV. The CDR3 is 13 residues long. V was trimmed by 0 bases and J by 5 bases, leaving 7 bases between them. Here the CDR3 reads CASSLEWLTEAFF. The CDR3 DNA reads TGTGCCAGCAGCTTAGAGTGGCTTACTGAAGCTTTCTTT.

The chain has TRBV12-3 or TRBV12-4 and TRBJ1-2; D gene unclear. This CDR3 region has 16 residues. The V end was cut by 5 bases, the J end by 3 bases, with 19 bases between. The CDR3 region has the DNA TGTGCCAGCAGTCACCAAAGCGGACCCGGGGACTATGGCTACACCTTC. It yields the protein CASSHQSGPGDYGYTF.

In its sample, this clonotype was seen a few times. The chain joins TRBV5-6 to TRBJ2-7, with 7 bases lining up with TRBD1. CDR1 is SGHDT, CDR2 YYEEEE, per germline. Trimming at V came to 4 bases and at J to 5 bases, leaving 27 bases not matched to a gene. This CDR3 spans 20 amino acids. CDR3 residues: CASSPGLPRLTGLLLDEQYF. The CDR3 DNA follows: TGTGCCAGCAGCCCCGGTCTCCCTCGATTGACAGGGTTATTACTCGACGAGCAGTACTTC.